This TCR beta chain came from a study of post-analysis software for immune sequencing data. Across the study: The cohort encompassed relapsing-remitting, secondary progressive and progressive-relapsing multiple sclerosis disease courses.

In regard to this clonotype: What it recognizes is unknown.

Germline V gene sequence: CDR1 SGHTA, CDR2 FQGNSA. J gave up 9 bases and V 1 base, and 8 bases lay outside the gene matches. The CDR3 has 16 amino acids. Overall study findings and caveats: With TRBV5-6, TRBV5-1 and TRBV20-1 included, about five TRBV segments were more frequent in patients than in controls. Versus controls, multiple sclerosis patients showed significantly lower diversity (normalized Chao1).

The library was made from cDNA and included unique molecular identifiers. The yield from approximately 1 to 10 million T cells was approximately 500,000 cDNA molecules in total. TCRdb redid the calling of the PCR reads with MiXCR, one entry per CDR3 protein. Found here are 430,000 or so distinct CDR3 sequences, approximately 38% of them singletons; the top ten hold about 8%. Sample: blood. The chain is built from TRBV7-2 and TRBJ2-1, with TRBD2 identical over 11 bases. This receptor was obtained from a girl under 10 years old with multiple sclerosis. CDR3 DNA sequence: TGTGCCAGCAGCTTAGTACTAGCGGGAGCCCGGGGTGAGCAGTTCTTC. Translating it yields CASSLVLAGARGEQFF.